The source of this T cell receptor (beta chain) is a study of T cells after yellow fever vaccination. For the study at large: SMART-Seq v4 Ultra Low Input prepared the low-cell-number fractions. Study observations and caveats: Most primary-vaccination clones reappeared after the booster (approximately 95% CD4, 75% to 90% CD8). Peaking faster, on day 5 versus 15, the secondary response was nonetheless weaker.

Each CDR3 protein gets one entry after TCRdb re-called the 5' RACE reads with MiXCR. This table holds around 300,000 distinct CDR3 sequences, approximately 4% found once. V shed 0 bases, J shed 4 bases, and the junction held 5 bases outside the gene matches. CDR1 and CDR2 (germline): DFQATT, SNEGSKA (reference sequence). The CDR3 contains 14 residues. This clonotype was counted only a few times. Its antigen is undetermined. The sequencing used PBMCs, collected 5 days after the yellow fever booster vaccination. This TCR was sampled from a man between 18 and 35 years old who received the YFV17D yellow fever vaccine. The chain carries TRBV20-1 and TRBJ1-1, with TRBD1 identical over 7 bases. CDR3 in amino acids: CSARDLGQSTEAFF. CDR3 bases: TGCAGTGCTAGAGATTTGGGACAGAGCACTGAAGCTTTCTTT.